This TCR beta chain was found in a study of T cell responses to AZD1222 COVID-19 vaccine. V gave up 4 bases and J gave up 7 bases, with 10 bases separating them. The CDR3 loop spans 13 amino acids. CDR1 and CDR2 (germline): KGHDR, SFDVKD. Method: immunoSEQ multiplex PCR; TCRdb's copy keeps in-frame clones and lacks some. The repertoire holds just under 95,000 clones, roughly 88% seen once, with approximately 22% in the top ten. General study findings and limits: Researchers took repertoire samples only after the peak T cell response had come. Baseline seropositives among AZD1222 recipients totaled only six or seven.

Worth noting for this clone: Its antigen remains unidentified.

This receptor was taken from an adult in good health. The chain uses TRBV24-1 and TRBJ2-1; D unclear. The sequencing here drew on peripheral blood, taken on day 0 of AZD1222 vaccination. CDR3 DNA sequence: TGTGCCACCAGTGACGCCGTTGGAAATGAGCAGTTCTTC. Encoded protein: CATSDAVGNEQFF.